This TCR beta chain is from a study of blood T cell repertoires in COVID-19. On the study more broadly: The samples span acute and convalescent COVID-19 from the United States, Italy and Spain. PBMCs, B-cell-depleted T cells, or T cells were the source of the cDNA or gDNA that made up the material.

The V and J ends lost 5 bases and 4 bases respectively, with 18 bases between them. The CDR3 runs 16 residues. Germline V gene sequence: CDR1 SGHTA, CDR2 FQGNSA. This clone was seen only once. In the authors' workflow: Amplification of reference gene primers provided the estimated nucleated cell counts. TCRdb keeps only in-frame clones here, not all; method: immunoSEQ multiplex PCR. V and J calls and clone size are those listed in that table; D and trimming were worked out from the DNA. The table includes around 100,000 clones, around 85% detected once. The chain combines TRBV7-2 with TRBJ2-1; maybe TRBD2 (6 bases). Sequenced input: peripheral blood. The sequence was obtained from a human donor in a cohort sampled during active COVID-19. The CDR3 nucleotides read TGTGCCAGCAGCCTCCTCCCGGGGGTGCAGTACAATGAGCAGTTCTTC. This codes for CASSLLPGVQYNEQFF.